A selection of T cell receptor beta chains follows, all from one sample in a study of cytomegalovirus exposure and HLA in healthy donors. Clones were read by immunoSEQ multiplex PCR, and TCRdb kept only the in-frame ones, dropping some. The table has under 200,000 clones, roughly 80% seen once. Source material: PBMCs. Receptors originate from a young woman in good health and CMV-seronegative. Each CDR3 is given with its conserved first and last residue. The D gene is left open where the match is weak. A clone size is listed for some rows: how often the clone was seen (once, few, many), or a class if it is expanded.

few,TRBV19,TRBJ1-1,.,CASKAGVNTEAFF,TGTGCCAGTAAGGCAGGTGTGAACACTGAAGCTTTCTTT
.,TRBV5-1,TRBJ2-7,TRBD1,CASGLMAYTPTGASPYEQYF,TGCGCCAGCGGCTTAATGGCCTATACCCCAACAGGGGCCTCCCCCTACGAGCAGTACTTC
.,TRBV7-9,TRBJ1-1,.,CASSLVFSGGRTEAFF,TGTGCCAGCAGCTTAGTTTTTTCGGGAGGAAGGACTGAAGCTTTCTTT
.,TRBV7-2,TRBJ2-4,.,CASSLDISDIQYF,TGTGCCAGCAGCCTAGACATCTCTGACATTCAGTACTTC
.,TRBV11-2,TRBJ1-5,.,CASSRTVGNQPQHF,TGTGCCAGCAGCCGGACAGTGGGGAATCAGCCCCAGCATTTT
.,TRBV9,TRBJ2-1,.,CASSVDKTRPYNEQFF,TGTGCCAGCAGCGTAGACAAGACTAGGCCTTACAATGAGCAGTTCTTC
.,TRBV7-9,TRBJ2-6,TRBD1,CASSFDRAGANVLTF,TGTGCCAGCAGCTTTGACAGGGCTGGGGCCAACGTCCTGACTTTC
.,TRBV5-1,TRBJ1-2,.,CASSPEQGYGYTF,TGCGCCAGCAGCCCGGAACAGGGCTATGGCTACACCTTC
.,TRBV7-8,TRBJ1-6,.,CASSFRPSEDILAYNSPLHF,TGTGCCAGCAGCTTCCGACCCTCAGAGGACATTCTCGCCTATAATTCACCCCTCCACTTT
few,TRBV27,TRBJ1-3,TRBD1,CASSNGDRAGNTIYF,TGTGCCAGCAGTAACGGGGACAGAGCCGGAAACACCATATATTTT
.,TRBV4-2,TRBJ2-3,.,CASSQDHFRGSAKDTQYF,TGTGCCAGCAGCCAAGATCATTTCCGTGGGAGTGCAAAAGATACGCAGTATTTT
.,TRBV12-1,TRBJ1-1,.,CASSLLQGLNTEAFF,TGTGCCAGCAGCCTCCTTCAGGGGTTGAACACTGAAGCTTTCTTT
.,TRBV7-2,TRBJ2-3,TRBD2,CASSLGGATDTQYF,TGTGCCAGCAGCCTGGGAGGGGCCACAGATACGCAGTATTTT
.,TRBV6-5,TRBJ2-2,TRBD2,CASTSGRAGELFF,TGTGCCAGCACTTCGGGGAGGGCCGGGGAGCTGTTTTTT
.,TRBV18,TRBJ2-3,TRBD1,CASSPFGQGSTDTQYF,TGTGCCAGCTCACCATTCGGACAGGGGAGCACAGATACGCAGTATTTT
.,TRBV4-3,TRBJ2-7,.,CASSHTTAYSSYEQYF,TGCGCCAGCAGCCACACGACAGCTTACAGCTCCTACGAGCAGTACTTC
.,TRBV11-2,TRBJ1-3,.,CASSLWARRAGNTIYF,TGTGCCAGCAGCTTATGGGCCAGGAGGGCAGGAAACACCATATATTTT
.,TRBV19,TRBJ2-6,.,CASSIQGYGANVLTF,TGTGCCAGTAGTATCCAGGGGTATGGGGCCAACGTCCTGACTTTC
.,TRBV27,TRBJ2-7,TRBD2,CASSFLGGRASEQYF,TGTGCCAGCAGTTTTCTGGGCGGGAGGGCTTCCGAGCAGTACTTC
.,TRBV6-1,TRBJ2-7,TRBD1,CASGFGQGAHEQYF,TGTGCCAGCGGGTTTGGACAGGGGGCTCACGAGCAGTACTTC
.,TRBV15,TRBJ1-2,.,CATSRESGRNYGYTF,TGTGCCACCAGCAGAGAGTCAGGGCGGAATTATGGCTACACCTTC
once,TRBV19,TRBJ2-1,TRBD2,CASSLKTSGRAGEQFF,TGTGCCAGTAGTCTCAAAACTAGCGGGAGGGCCGGTGAGCAGTTCTTC